Reported below is one T cell receptor (beta chain). The same CDR3 is also encoded by other DNA sequences in this sample. Trimming pared 0 bases from V and 4 bases from J, leaving 7 bases between. CDR1 ENHRY and CDR2 SYGVKD come from the germline V gene. The CDR3 totals 13 residues. Authors' analysis steps: Amplification from reference gene primers served as the basis for estimated nucleated cell counts. TCRdb's copy holds only in-frame clones and misses some; the assay was immunoSEQ multiplex PCR. V and J calls and clone size are those listed in that table; D and trimming were worked out from the DNA. Of about 230,000 clones listed, roughly 80% were seen once; the top ten hold under 3%. The data originate from a study of blood T cell repertoires in COVID-19. Study at large: Italy, Spain and the United States were the sources of the convalescent and acute COVID-19 samples.

The material sequenced was peripheral blood. The chain recombines TRBV10-3 with TRBJ2-7, with D perhaps matching TRBD2 (6 bases). The sequence came from a woman in her seventies with active or convalescent COVID-19. The CDR3 bases are TGTGCCATCAGTGAGTCGGCGGGGTACGAGCAGTACTTC. It translates to CAISESAGYEQYF.